This T cell receptor (beta chain) was found in a study of blood T cell repertoires in COVID-19. Profiled with immunoSEQ multiplex PCR; TCRdb holds only in-frame clones, not every one. This sample has roughly 140,000 clones; about 86% occur once, and the top ten carry around 7.8%. The CDR3 spans 14 residues. V lost 2 bases and J lost 3, with 11 bases in between. CDR1 and CDR2 (germline): LGHNA, YNFKEQ. This receptor was identified in a human donor in a cohort sampled during active COVID-19. Source material: peripheral blood. V gene TRBV4-2 combines with J gene TRBJ2-7, with D possibly being TRBD1 (6 bases). The DNA of the CDR3 is TGTGCCAGCAGCCAAACGATGGGACACTACGAGCAGTACTTC. This sequence encodes CASSQTMGHYEQYF.